Its frequency marks the clone carrying this T cell receptor beta chain as medium-sized. Its antigen remains unidentified. The CDR3 totals 15 residues. Germline assignment: CDR1 MNHNS and CDR2 SASEGT. V lost 2 bases, J lost 5 bases, and 13 bases lay in between. This record belongs to a study of cytomegalovirus exposure and HLA in healthy donors. Study at large: Earlier, some 180 million T cells were analyzed, and about 100 million unique TCR beta sequences were found among them. The study's findings and limits: Further analysis was carried out later, and it showed several of the most significant clusters appearing linked to common viral pathogens.

The primer mix had 60 Vbeta and 13 Jbeta primers. The repertoire was sequenced with immunoSEQ multiplex PCR; TCRdb's copy has only in-frame clones and lacks some. The sample totals over 45,000 clones. The sequence came from a woman aged 18-35 years in good health and CMV-seronegative. Sample: PBMCs. The gene calls are TRBV6-1 and TRBJ2-1; TRBD2 is a possible D gene (6 bases). The CDR3 bases are TGTGCCAGCAGTGAAATCGGCGGGACTCACAATGAGCAGTTCTTC. It codes for CASSEIGGTHNEQFF.